This T cell receptor (beta chain) was sequenced in a study of shared clonotypes between healthy human individuals. Concerning this clone: The antigen remains undetermined.

Healthy HIV-negative adults with no recent acute infections or vaccinations were recruited as donors. Trimming left V 0 bases short and J 4 bases short, with 18 bases between. The CDR3 has 18 residues. Germline CDR1 MGHRA, CDR2 YSYEKL. Profiled with immunoSEQ multiplex PCR; TCRdb holds only in-frame clones, not every one. The repertoire holds just over 2,000,000 clones, with 85% to 95% as singletons. Whole-study findings and limits: Non-shared clonotypes had lower generation probabilities than those shared by all four donors.

Specimen: naive CD4+ T cells sorted from blood. Subset in this sample: CD45RA+ positively selected. The sequence was obtained from a man aged 18-30 years in good health. V gene TRBV4-1 combines with J gene TRBJ2-2, with D uncertain. As DNA, the CDR3 is TGCGCCAGCAGCCAAGATTCCGGGTTAGCCCCGAGCACCGGGGAGCTGTTTTTT. This translates into CASSQDSGLAPSTGELFF.